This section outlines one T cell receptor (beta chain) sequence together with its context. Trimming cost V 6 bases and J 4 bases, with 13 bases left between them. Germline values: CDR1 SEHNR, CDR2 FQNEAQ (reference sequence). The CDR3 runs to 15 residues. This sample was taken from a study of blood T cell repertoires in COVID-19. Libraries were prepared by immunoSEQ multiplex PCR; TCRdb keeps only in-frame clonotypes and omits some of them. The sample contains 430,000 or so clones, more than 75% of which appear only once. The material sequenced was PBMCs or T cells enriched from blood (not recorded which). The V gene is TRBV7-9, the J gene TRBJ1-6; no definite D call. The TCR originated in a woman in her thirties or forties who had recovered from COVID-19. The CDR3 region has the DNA TGTGCCAGCAGTCGATCCCGGGAGTATAATTCACCCCTCCACTTT. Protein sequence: CASSRSREYNSPLHF.